This T cell receptor beta chain was recovered during a study of blood T cell repertoires in COVID-19. Study-level information: COVID-19 samples from acute and convalescent phases originated in the United States, Italy and Spain. PBMCs, B-cell-depleted T cells, or T cells provided the cDNA or gDNA that made up the material.

The CDR3 is made up of 13 amino acids. The V end lost 5 bases, the J end lost 4 bases, and 8 bases lay between the germline ends. Germline V CDR1 and CDR2: MNHEY, SVGAGI. The authors' processing: It was from reference gene primer amplification that nucleated cell counts were estimated. Assay: immunoSEQ multiplex PCR; the TCRdb copy retains only in-frame clones and omits some. Clone size and the V and J calls come from that table; the DNA yielded D and trimming. The sample lists tens of thousands of clones; 80% to 90% were seen once. The sequencing sample was made of peripheral blood. This sequence was found in a woman aged 55-70 years with acute or convalescent COVID-19. The chain joins TRBV6-5 to TRBJ1-4; possibly TRBD1 for D (5 bases). The CDR3 is CASSPGYNEKLFF. DNA of the CDR3: TGTGCCAGCAGTCCAGGGTATAATGAAAAACTGTTTTTT.